Presented here are 2 T cell receptor beta chains from one specimen sequenced in a study of blood T cell repertoires in COVID-19 (dated by TCRdb to the early 2020s). Library preparation was by the immunoSEQ multiplex PCR assay. Here the immuneACCESS table is served through TCRdb, limited to in-frame sequences with V and J called. Missing clones are a known gap in these copies; in checked studies unresolved V genes cover under half, and the rest lacks a known reason. The sample data list roughly 400,000 clones, and roughly 89% of these were observed just once. Clones ranked in the top ten supply 1.5% to 2% of the sample. The specimen was PBMCs or T cells enriched from blood (not recorded which). The receptor set was obtained from a woman in her twenties or thirties who had recovered from COVID-19.

The chain links TRBV4-1 to TRBJ2-7, with TRBD2 as a possible D gene (5 bases). This CDR3 spans 15 amino acids. Germline-derived CDR1 and CDR2 are MGHRA and YSYEKL. V gave up 3 bases and J gave up 0 bases, with 12 bases separating them. The CDR3 here is CASSQTDLTSYEQYF. CDR3 DNA: TGCGCCAGCAGCCAGACGGACTTGACCTCCTACGAGCAGTACTTC.

This sequence joins TRBV6-1 and TRBJ1-2; TRBD1 is a possible D gene (6 bases). The CDR3 has 17 amino acids. V lost 6 bases and J 0 bases, leaving 20 bases between the germline ends. Germline-derived CDR1 and CDR2 are MNHNS and SASEGT. The DNA for the CDR3 is TGTGCCAGCAGGGAAAGACAGGCCGGGGGGACTAACTATGGCTACACCTTC. It is translated as CASRERQAGGTNYGYTF.